A selection of T cell receptor beta chains follows, all from one sample in a study of cytomegalovirus exposure and HLA in healthy donors. TCRdb's table, derived via immunoSEQ multiplex PCR, lists solely in-frame clones and lacks some. Recorded for this sample: approximately 110,000 clones. Sequences were obtained from PBMCs. These receptors all stem from a man aged 25-40 years in good health and CMV-seronegative. Each CDR3 is given with its conserved first and last residue.

>TRBJ1-1|TRBV7-2
CASSLDRQNTEAFF
>TRBJ1-1|TRBV6-6
CASSYRQVGATEAFF
>TRBJ1-1|TRBV7-9
CASSLATEAFF
>TRBJ1-4|TRBV29-1
CSVGGTRDDNEKLFF
>TRBJ1-5|TRBV27
CASSALREVIQPQHF
>TRBJ1-5|TRBV13
CASSLGGIRGQWPQHF
>TRBJ1-2|TRBV10-3
CAISEQGAMYYGYTF
>TRBJ2-7|TRBV6-5
CASSRQGRNEQYF
>TRBJ2-7|TRBV7-2
CASSLGAFRGDEQYF
>TRBJ2-3|TRBV5-1
CASSLDKGSDTQYF
>TRBJ2-5|TRBV2
CASLAGTGEETQYF
>TRBJ2-7|TRBV27
CASSLGGQGSEQYF